This T cell receptor beta chain was sequenced in a study of OX40 agonist ivuxolimab in advanced cancers. Study at large: An anti-OX40 (CD134) antibody with agonistic activity, ivuxolimab, was administered to patients.

The V and J ends lost 0 bases and 8 bases respectively, with 15 bases between them. CDR1 and CDR2 (germline): SGHRS, YFSETQ. This CDR3 has 16 residues. Method: immunoSEQ multiplex PCR; TCRdb's copy keeps in-frame clones and lacks some. The sample has roughly 140,000 clones; 94% are singletons. The sequenced sample was CD4+ or CD8+ T cells sorted from blood, obtained in a trial of the OX40 agonist ivuxolimab. The clonotype comes from an adult with an advanced solid tumor such as melanoma, head and neck, liver or kidney cancer. This chain connects TRBV5-1 to TRBJ1-6; D unresolved. The CDR3 sequence is CASSLGRIRLDSPLHF. The DNA of the CDR3 is TGCGCCAGCAGCTTGGGAAGGATCAGATTAGATTCACCCCTCCACTTT.